This TCR beta chain emerged from a study of blood T cell repertoires in COVID-19. At the level of the study: There were acute and convalescent COVID-19 samples, and they came from the United States, Italy and Spain. Sources were T cells, B-cell-depleted T cells, or PBMCs; the material itself was cDNA or gDNA.

Profiling relied on immunoSEQ multiplex PCR, and the TCRdb table lists in-frame clones only, not all of them. The data show about 93,000 clones, roughly 89% seen once. Seattle cases were enrolled at active infection and followed longitudinally. The germline V gene has CDR1 GTSNPN and CDR2 SVGIG (reference sequence). The CDR3 spans 13 residues. The V gene lost 8 bases and the J gene lost 4 bases, with 17 bases spanning the gap. The chain combines TRBV30 with TRBJ1-1; D remains unclear. Sequencing used peripheral blood. The TCR originated in a man in his sixties with COVID-19, enrolled during active disease. CDR3 nucleotides: TGTGCCGTGAATCGGGGAACGGGCACTGAAGCTTTCTTT. Amino acid sequence: CAVNRGTGTEAFF.